These 5 T cell receptor beta chains originate from one sample sequenced in a study of CD8+ T cells in alopecia areata. Extraction of RNA preceded its reverse transcription into cDNA, which served as the sequencing template. Here immunoSEQ multiplex PCR was the method, and the copy in TCRdb shows in-frame clones only, minus some. The table shows about 190,000 clones, with about 60% occurring only once. The source was CD4+ T cells sorted from blood, collected at week 0. These receptors originate from a human donor with alopecia areata.

The chain joins TRBV9 to TRBJ2-2; no definite D call. V lost 6 bases and J 4 bases, leaving 13 bases between the germline ends. The length of the CDR3 is 14 residues. Germline lookup yields CDR1 SGDLS and CDR2 YYNGEE. CDR3 sequence: CASTYSGGTGELFF. The CDR3 nucleotides are TGTGCCAGCACCTACTCAGGCGGCACCGGGGAGCTGTTTTTT.

The chain recombines TRBV7-2 with TRBJ2-4, with D maybe TRBD1 (6 bases). In germline, CDR1 is SGHTA, CDR2 FQGNSA. CDR3 length: 14 amino acids. V shed 5 bases and J shed 0 bases, with 8 bases lying between them. In DNA form, the CDR3 reads TGTGCCAGCAGCGGACAGATAGCCAAAAACATTCAGTACTTC. Translating it yields CASSGQIAKNIQYF.

The V gene is TRBV7-9, the J gene TRBJ2-7, with 7 bases lining up with TRBD2. There are 12 residues in the CDR3. Germline V gene lookup returns CDR1 SEHNR and CDR2 FQNEAQ (reference sequence). Trimming cost V 11 bases and J 5 bases; bases outside gene matches: 9. The CDR3 coding sequence is TGTGCCTGGGAGGGGAGACTGGACGAGCAGTACTTC. The encoded protein is CAWEGRLDEQYF.

The J gene is TRBJ2-1, the V gene TRBV30; 9 bases are a match to TRBD1. Trimming cost V 3 bases and J 7 bases; bases outside gene matches: 10. The CDR3 extends over 15 amino acids. Germline V gene data show CDR1 as GTSNPN and CDR2 as SVGIG (reference sequence). CDR3 protein: CAWRSQNRGPNEQFF. The CDR3 DNA reads TGTGCCTGGAGATCCCAAAACAGGGGGCCAAATGAGCAGTTCTTC.

This chain connects TRBV5-1 to TRBJ2-3; 11 positions agree with TRBD2. The CDR3 has 14 amino acids. With V trimmed by 2 bases and J by 6 bases, 2 bases remained unmatched. Germline V gene data show CDR1 as SGHRS and CDR2 as YFSETQ. For the CDR3, the DNA is TGCGCCAGCAGCTTCTCTAGCGGGGGGGATACGCAGTATTTT. The encoded protein is CASSFSSGGDTQYF.